The rows below give T cell receptor beta chains drawn from one sample of a study of T cell changes during pregnancy in multiple sclerosis. Profiled with immunoSEQ multiplex PCR; TCRdb holds only in-frame clones, not every one. The sample carries approximately 110,000 clones, just over 90% recorded once. The sample here was peripheral blood, taken after pregnancy. These receptors were obtained from a female donor with multiple sclerosis, enrolled in a pregnancy study. Each CDR3 is given without its conserved first and last residue.

V,CDR3
TRBV27,ASSSLDRAEAF
TRBV29-1,SVGHNEKLF
TRBV19,ASKFLGQGGTQY
TRBV7-9,ASIPRQGRDTQY
TRBV19,ASSIVGVYQPQH
TRBV7-6,ASSLGGPQGSPLH
TRBV10-3,ATSGQQAYEQY
TRBV5-1,ASSLAEVGSGNTIY
TRBV7-2,ASSLVNGGYGYT
TRBV7-9,ASSSGTGLAPYGYT
TRBV7-9,ASSSPTGANTEAF
TRBV19,ASSIAGTQSYEQY
TRBV25-1,ASSERGELF
TRBV5-1,ASSSGLAGGPGNEQF
TRBV7-2,ASSSGPTYEQY
TRBV10-3,AISQGSSYEQY
TRBV2,ASSGGTGGTEAF